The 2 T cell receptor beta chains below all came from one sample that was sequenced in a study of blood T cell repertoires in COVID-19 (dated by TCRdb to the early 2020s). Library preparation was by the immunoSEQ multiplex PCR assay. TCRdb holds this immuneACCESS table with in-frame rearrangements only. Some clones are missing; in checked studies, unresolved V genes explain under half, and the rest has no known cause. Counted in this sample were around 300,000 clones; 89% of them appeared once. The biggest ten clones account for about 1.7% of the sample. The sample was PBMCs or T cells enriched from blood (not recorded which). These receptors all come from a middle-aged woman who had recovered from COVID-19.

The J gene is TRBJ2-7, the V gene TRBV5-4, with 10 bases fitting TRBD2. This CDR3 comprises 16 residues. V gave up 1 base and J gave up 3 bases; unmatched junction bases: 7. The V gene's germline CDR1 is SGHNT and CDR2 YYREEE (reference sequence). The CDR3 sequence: CASSLSAASGSYEQYF. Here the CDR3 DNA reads TGTGCCAGCAGCTTGAGTGCAGCTAGCGGGAGCTACGAGCAGTACTTC.

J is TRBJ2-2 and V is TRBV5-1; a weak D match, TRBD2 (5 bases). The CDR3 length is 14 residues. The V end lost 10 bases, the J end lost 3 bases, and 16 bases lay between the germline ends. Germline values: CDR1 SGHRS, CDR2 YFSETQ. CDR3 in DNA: TGCGCCGCAGCGTGGGGAGTAGACACCGGGGAGCTGTTTTTT. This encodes CAAAWGVDTGELFF.